Here is one T cell receptor (beta chain) with its context. Its specificity is unknown. The CDR3 is 16 amino acids. For approximately 10 days, roughly 10^5 sorted CD4+ cells grew with T cell-depleted PBMCs and CEF. The method was immunoSEQ multiplex PCR; TCRdb's version includes in-frame clones alone and lacks a portion of them. The table shows some 40,000 clones, with under 90% occurring only once. The source of the sample is a study of CD4 T cells in relation to SARS-CoV-2 and coronaviruses. For the study at large: Convalescent patients were about eight males and 4 females; two were Hispanic. The study, taken as a whole, reports: Approximately 65% of donors had memory CD4+ clonotypes crossrecognizing SARS-CoV-2 and common cold coronavirus spike. Pre-pandemic and post-infection samples never came from the same donor.

This TCR was sampled from an adult with COVID-19. The chain couples TRBV21-1 to TRBJ2-1; no check of the table's D call, TRBD1, against the DNA was made. TRBV21-1 represents a pseudogene. Material for sequencing was naive CD4+ T cells from PBMCs, cultured in vitro. Documented subset: naive CD4+ T cells isolated by negative enrichment. The CDR3 bases are TGTGCCAGCAGCAGGTCAGGGCGGTTCGCTGGTTATGAGCAGTTCTTC. Translating gives CASSRSGRFAGYEQFF.